This T cell receptor beta chain is drawn from a study of PD-1 blockade in classical Hodgkin lymphoma. The time point was: cycle 4 day 1 (C4D1), after 6 weeks of nivolumab. Each of the patients experienced relapse following autologous stem cell transplantation, and their brentuximab vedotin exposure differed. PBMCs, once thawed, yielded CD8+ T cells isolated by magnetic negative selection. TCRdb keeps only in-frame clones here, not all; method: immunoSEQ multiplex PCR. The table has 6,000 to 8,000 clones, around 79% seen once. V gave up 1 base and J gave up 3 bases, with 9 bases separating them. CDR3 size: 14 residues. The V gene's germline CDR1 is KGHSH and CDR2 LQKENI.

The J gene is TRBJ1-1, the V gene TRBV18, with D unclear. The receptor's source is a human donor with classical Hodgkin lymphoma. This sample comprised CD8+ T cells from blood, obtained before the fourth cycle of nivolumab. CDR3 sequence: CASSPLHRDTEAFF. CDR3 DNA: TGTGCCAGCTCACCACTTCACAGAGACACTGAAGCTTTCTTT.